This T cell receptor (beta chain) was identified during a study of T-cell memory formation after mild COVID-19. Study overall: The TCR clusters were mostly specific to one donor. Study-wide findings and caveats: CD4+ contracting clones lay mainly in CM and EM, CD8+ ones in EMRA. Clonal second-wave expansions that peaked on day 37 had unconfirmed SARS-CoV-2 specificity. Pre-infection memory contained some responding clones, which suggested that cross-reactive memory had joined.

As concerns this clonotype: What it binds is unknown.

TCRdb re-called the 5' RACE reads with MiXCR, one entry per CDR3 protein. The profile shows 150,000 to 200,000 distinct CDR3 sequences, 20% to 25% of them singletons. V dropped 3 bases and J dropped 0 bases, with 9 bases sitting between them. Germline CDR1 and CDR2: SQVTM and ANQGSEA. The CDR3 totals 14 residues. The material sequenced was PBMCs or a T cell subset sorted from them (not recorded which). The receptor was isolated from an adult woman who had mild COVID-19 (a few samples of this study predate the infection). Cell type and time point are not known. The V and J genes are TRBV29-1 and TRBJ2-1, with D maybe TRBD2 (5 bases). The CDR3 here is CSVEDGDSYNEQFF. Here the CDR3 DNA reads TGCAGCGTTGAGGACGGGGACTCCTACAATGAGCAGTTCTTC.